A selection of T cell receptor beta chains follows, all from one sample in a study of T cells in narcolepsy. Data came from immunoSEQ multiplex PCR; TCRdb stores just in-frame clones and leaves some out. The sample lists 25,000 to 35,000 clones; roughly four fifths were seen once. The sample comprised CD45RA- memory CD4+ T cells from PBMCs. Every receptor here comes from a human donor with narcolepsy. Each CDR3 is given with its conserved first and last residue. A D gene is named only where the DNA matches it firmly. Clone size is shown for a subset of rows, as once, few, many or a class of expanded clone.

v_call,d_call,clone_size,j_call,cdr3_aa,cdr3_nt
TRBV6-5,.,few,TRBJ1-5,CASSVDRNLNQPQHF,TGTGCCAGCAGCGTTGACAGGAATCTCAATCAGCCCCAGCATTTT
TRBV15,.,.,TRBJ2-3,CATSRGGTDTQYF,TGTGCCACCAGCAGAGGCGGCACAGATACGCAGTATTTT
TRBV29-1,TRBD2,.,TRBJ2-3,CSVVPSEREIADTQYF,TGCAGCGTTGTACCCTCTGAGCGGGAGATCGCAGATACGCAGTATTTT
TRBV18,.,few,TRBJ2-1,CASSPLAGGPDNEQFF,TGTGCCAGCTCACCCCTGGCTGGAGGACCCGACAATGAGCAGTTCTTC
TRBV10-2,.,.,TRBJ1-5,CASRAGTQNQPQHF,TGCGCCAGCAGGGCTGGGACACAAAATCAGCCCCAGCATTTT
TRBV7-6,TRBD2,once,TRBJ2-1,CASSLRMLAGSPTGSEQFF,TGTGCCAGCAGCCTACGGATGCTAGCGGGATCCCCTACAGGGAGTGAGCAGTTCTTC
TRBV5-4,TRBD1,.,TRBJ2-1,CASSTRDRGKFF,TGTGCCAGCAGCACCCGGGACAGGGGGAAGTTCTTC
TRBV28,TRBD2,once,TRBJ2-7,CASSSGTSGTDEQYF,TGTGCCAGCAGCTCCGGGACTAGCGGGACTGACGAGCAGTACTTC
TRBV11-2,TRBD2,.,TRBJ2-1,CASSRAGGRRGYNEQFF,TGTGCCAGCAGCCGTGCTGGCGGGAGGAGGGGATACAATGAGCAGTTCTTC
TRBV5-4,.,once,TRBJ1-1,CASSAIGAGTEAFF,TGTGCCAGCAGCGCCATCGGGGCCGGGACTGAAGCTTTCTTT
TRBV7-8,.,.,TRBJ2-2,CASRPPDHTGELFF,TGTGCCAGCAGGCCCCCCGATCACACCGGGGAGCTGTTTTTT
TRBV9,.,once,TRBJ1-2,CASSGYYGYTF,TGTGCCAGCAGCGGCTACTATGGCTACACCTTC
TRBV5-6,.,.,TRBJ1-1,CASSASTTGNTEAFF,TGTGCCAGCAGCGCCTCGACTACAGGGAACACTGAAGCTTTCTTT
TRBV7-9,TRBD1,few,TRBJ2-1,CASSLGRQGDNEQFF,TGTGCCAGCAGCTTAGGTCGGCAGGGGGACAATGAGCAGTTCTTC
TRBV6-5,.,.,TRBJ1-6,CASTPNGNSPLHF,TGTGCCAGCACGCCCAATGGAAATTCACCCCTCCACTTT
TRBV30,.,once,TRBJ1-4,CAWSDYGAREKLFF,TGTGCCTGGAGCGATTATGGGGCTCGGGAAAAACTGTTTTTT
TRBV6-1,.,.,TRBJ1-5,CASGGGGDGNQPQHF,TGTGCCAGCGGGGGAGGGGGGGATGGCAATCAGCCCCAGCATTTT
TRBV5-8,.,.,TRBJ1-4,CASSLGQSSTNEKLFF,TGTGCCAGCAGCCTGGGACAATCTAGCACTAATGAAAAACTGTTTTTT
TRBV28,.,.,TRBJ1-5,CASSLLPGNQPQHF,TGTGCCAGCAGTTTACTCCCCGGGAATCAGCCCCAGCATTTT
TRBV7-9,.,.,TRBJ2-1,CASSSSSGPQFF,TGTGCCAGCAGCTCCTCTTCGGGCCCCCAGTTCTTC
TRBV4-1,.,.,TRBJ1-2,CASSPTGARVEGYTF,TGCGCCAGCAGCCCGACGGGGGCGCGAGTTGAGGGCTACACCTTC